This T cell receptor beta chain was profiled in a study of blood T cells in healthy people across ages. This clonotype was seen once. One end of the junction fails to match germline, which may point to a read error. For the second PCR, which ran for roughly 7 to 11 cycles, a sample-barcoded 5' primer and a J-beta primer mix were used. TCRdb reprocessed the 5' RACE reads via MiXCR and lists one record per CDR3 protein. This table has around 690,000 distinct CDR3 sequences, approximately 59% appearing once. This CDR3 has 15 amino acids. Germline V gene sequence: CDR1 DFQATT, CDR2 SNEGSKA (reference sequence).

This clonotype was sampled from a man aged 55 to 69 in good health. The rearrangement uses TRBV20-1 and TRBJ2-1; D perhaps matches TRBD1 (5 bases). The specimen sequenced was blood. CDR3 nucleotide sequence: TGCAGTGCTTTAGCCATTATTCGGACGGACAATAAGCAGTTCTTC. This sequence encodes CSALAIIRTDNKQFF.